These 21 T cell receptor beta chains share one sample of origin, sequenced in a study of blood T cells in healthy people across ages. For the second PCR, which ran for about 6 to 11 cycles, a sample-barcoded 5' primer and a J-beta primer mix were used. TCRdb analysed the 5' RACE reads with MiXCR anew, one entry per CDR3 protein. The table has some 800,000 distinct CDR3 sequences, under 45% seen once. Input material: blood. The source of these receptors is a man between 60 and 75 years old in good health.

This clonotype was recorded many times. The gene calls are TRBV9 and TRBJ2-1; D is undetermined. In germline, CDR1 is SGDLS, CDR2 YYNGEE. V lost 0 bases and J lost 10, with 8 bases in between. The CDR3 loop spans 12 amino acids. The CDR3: CASSVGSREQFF. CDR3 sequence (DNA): TGTGCCAGCAGCGTAGGGTCCCGGGAGCAGTTCTTC.

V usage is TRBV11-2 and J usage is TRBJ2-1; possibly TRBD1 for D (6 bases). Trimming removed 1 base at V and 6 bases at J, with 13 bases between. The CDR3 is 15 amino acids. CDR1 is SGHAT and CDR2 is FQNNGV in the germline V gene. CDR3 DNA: TGTGCCAGCAGCTTAGTCAAACAGGGCAGCAATGAGCAGTTCTTC. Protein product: CASSLVKQGSNEQFF. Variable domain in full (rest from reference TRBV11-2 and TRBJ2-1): EAGVAQSPRYKIIEKRQSVAFWCNPISGHATLYWYQQILGQGPKLLIQFQNNGVVDDSQLPKDRFSAERLKGVDSTLKIQPAKLEDSAVYLCASSLVKQGSNEQFFGPGTRLTVL.

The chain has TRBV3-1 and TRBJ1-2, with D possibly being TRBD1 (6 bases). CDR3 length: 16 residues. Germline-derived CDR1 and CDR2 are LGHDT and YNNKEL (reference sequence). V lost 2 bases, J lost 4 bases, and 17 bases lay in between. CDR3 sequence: CASSQSYSGASYGYTF. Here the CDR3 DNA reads TGTGCCAGCAGCCAATCTTATTCGGGGGCGAGCTATGGCTACACCTTC.

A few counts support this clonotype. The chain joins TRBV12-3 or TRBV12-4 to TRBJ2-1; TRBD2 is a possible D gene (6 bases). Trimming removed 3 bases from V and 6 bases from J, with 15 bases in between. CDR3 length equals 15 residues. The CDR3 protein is CASSFERGRPNEQFF. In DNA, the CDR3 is TGTGCCAGCAGTTTCGAACGGGGGAGGCCCAATGAGCAGTTCTTC.

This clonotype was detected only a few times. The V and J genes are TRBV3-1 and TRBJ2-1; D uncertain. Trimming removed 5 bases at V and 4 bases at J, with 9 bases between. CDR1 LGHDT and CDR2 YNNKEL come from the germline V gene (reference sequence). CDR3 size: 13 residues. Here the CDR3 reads CASSSGLYNEQFF. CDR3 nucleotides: TGTGCCAGCAGCTCGGGCCTTTACAATGAGCAGTTCTTC.

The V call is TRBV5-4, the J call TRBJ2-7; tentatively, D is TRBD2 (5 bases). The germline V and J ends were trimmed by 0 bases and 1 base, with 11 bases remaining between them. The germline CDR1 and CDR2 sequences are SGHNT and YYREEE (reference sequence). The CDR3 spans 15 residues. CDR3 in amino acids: CASSLGPGNSYEQYF. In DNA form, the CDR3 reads TGTGCCAGCAGCTTGGGGCCGGGGAATTCCTACGAGCAGTACTTC.

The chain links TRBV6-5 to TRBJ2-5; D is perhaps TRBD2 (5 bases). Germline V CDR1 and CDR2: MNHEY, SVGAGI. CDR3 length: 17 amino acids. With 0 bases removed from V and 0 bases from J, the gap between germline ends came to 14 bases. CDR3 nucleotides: TGTGCCAGCAGTTACTCGTTGAGGGAGCCCAACCAAGAGACCCAGTACTTC. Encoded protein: CASSYSLREPNQETQYF.

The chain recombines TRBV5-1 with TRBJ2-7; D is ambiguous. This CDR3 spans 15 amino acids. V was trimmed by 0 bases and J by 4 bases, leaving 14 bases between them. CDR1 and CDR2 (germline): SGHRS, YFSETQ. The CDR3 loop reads CASSLAGQRSYEQYF. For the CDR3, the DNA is TGCGCCAGCAGCTTGGCGGGTCAGAGAAGTTACGAGCAGTACTTC.

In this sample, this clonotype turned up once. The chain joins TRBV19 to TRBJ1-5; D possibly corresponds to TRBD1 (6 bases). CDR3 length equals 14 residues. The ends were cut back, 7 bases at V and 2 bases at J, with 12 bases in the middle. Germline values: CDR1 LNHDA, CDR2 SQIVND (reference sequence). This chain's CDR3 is CASNIRGGNQPQHF. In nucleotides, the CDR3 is TGTGCCAGTAACATCAGGGGCGGCAATCAGCCCCAGCATTTT.

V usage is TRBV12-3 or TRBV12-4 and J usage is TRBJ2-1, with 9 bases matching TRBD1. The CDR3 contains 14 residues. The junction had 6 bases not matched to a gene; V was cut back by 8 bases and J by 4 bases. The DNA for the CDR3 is TGTGCCAGCGGGGGACAGGGAGGTTACAATGAGCAGTTCTTC. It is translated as CASGGQGGYNEQFF.

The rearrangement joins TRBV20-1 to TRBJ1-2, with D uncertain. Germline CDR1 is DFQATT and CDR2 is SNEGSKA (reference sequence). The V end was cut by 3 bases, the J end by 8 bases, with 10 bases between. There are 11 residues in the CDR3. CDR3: CSASMLRGYTF. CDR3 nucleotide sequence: TGCAGTGCTAGTATGCTTAGAGGCTACACCTTC.

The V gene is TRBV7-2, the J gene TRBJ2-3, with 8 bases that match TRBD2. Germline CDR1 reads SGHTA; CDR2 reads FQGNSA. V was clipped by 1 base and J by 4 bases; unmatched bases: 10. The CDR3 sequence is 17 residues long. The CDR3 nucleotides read TGTGCCAGCAGCTTAGTTTTCGGGGGGGCTGGCGCAGATACGCAGTATTTT. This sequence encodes CASSLVFGGAGADTQYF. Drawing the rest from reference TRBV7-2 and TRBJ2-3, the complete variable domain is GAGVSQSPSNKVTEKGKDVELRCDPISGHTALYWYRQSLGQGLEFLIYFQGNSAPDKSGLPSDRFSAERTGGSVSTLTIQRTQQEDSAVYLCASSLVFGGAGADTQYFGPGTRLTVL.

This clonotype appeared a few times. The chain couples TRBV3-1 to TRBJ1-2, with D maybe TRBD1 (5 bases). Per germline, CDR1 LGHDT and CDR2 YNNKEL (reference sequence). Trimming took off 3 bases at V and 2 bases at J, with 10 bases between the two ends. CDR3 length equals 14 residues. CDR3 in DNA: TGTGCCAGCAGCCAGTCTGCAGGGAACTATGGCTACACCTTC. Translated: CASSQSAGNYGYTF.

Written as DNA, the CDR3 is TGTGCCAGCAGTGGACTAGCGGCGCCCTCCTACAATGAGCAGTTCTTC. Translating gives CASSGLAAPSYNEQFF. The chain has TRBV6-2 or TRBV6-3 and TRBJ2-1; 10 bases fit TRBD2. Trimming removed 5 bases from V and 0 bases from J; junction bases left unmatched: 4. This CDR3 region has 16 residues. Germline V CDR1 and CDR2: MNHEY, SVGEGT.

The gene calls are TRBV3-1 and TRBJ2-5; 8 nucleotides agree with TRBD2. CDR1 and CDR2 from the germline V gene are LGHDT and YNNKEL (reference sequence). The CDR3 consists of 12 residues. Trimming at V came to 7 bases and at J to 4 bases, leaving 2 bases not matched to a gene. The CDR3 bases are TGTGCCAGCAAGGCGGGGGGAGAGACCCAGTACTTC. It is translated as CASKAGGETQYF.

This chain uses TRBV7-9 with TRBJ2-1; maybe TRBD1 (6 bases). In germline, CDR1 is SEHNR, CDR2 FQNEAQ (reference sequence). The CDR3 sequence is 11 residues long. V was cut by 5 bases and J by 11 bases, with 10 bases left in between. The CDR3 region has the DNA TGTGCCAGCAGCCCTGGACAGCAGCAGTTCTTC. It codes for CASSPGQQQFF.

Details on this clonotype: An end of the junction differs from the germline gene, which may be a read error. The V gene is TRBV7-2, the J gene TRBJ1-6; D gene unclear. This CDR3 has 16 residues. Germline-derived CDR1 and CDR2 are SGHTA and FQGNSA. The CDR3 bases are TGTGCCAGCACCACGGCGACCGGGATCTATAATGCACCCCTCCACTTT. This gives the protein CASTTATGIYNAPLHF.

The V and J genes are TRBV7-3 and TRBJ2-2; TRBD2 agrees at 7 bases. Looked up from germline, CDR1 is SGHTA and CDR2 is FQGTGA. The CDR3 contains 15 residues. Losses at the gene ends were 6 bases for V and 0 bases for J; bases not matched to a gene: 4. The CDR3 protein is CASSRLASNTGELFF. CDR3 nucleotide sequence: TGTGCCAGCAGTCGACTAGCTTCGAACACCGGGGAGCTGTTTTTT. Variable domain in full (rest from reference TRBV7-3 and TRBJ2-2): GAGVSQTPSNKVTEKGKYVELRCDPISGHTALYWYRQSLGQGPEFLIYFQGTGAADDSGLPNDRFFAVRPEGSVSTLKIQRTERGDSAVYLCASSRLASNTGELFFGEGSRLTVL.

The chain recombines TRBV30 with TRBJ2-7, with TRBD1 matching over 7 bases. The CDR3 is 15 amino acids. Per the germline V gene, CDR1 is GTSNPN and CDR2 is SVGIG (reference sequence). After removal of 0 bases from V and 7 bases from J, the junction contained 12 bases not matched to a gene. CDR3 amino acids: CAWSVLQGGGNEQYF. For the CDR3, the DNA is TGTGCCTGGAGTGTACTCCAAGGGGGCGGCAATGAGCAGTACTTC.

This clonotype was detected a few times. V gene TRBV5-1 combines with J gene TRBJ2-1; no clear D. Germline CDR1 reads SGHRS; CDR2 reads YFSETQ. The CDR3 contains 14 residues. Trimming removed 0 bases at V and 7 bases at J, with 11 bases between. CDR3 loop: CASSLGLGENEQFF. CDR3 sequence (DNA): TGCGCCAGCAGCTTGGGCTTGGGCGAGAATGAGCAGTTCTTC.

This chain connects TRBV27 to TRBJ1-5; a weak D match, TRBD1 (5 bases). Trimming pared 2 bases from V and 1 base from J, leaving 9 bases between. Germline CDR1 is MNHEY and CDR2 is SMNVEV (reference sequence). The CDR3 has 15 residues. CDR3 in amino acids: CASSLEGRSNQPQHF. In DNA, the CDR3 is TGTGCCAGCAGTTTAGAGGGACGGAGCAATCAGCCCCAGCATTTT.